This T cell receptor beta chain was profiled in a study of CD8 T cells in ankylosing spondylitis. This clonotype showed up many times. The antigen is unknown. As the method for making TCR beta libraries, quantitative 5'-RACE with molecular barcodes was used. TCRdb reprocessed the 5' RACE reads with MiXCR, giving one entry per CDR3 protein. The sample holds 250,000 to 350,000 distinct CDR3 sequences; 6.5% to 10% are singletons and the top ten take approximately 15%. V was pared by 0 bases and J by 0 bases, with 10 bases between. Germline CDR1 is SGHRS and CDR2 is YFSETQ. The CDR3 runs to 16 residues. Study-level findings and limits: In reactive arthritis synovial fluid and blood, some motif variants had been reported before. Matched synovial fluid from ankylosing spondylitis patients was reported to be enriched for disease-linked clones. As for the disease-linked clones, they showed a CD8+ phenotype and occurred at relatively low frequencies in peripheral blood. In ankylosing spondylitis blood, a motif of roughly eight highly homologous TCR beta variants appeared characteristic.

The rearrangement joins TRBV5-1 to TRBJ1-3, with D maybe TRBD1 (6 bases). The sequenced sample was blood, either unsorted or a sorted T cell fraction (not recorded which). The source of this sequence is a male donor with ankylosing spondylitis. The DNA of the CDR3 is TGCGCCAGCAGCTTGGCAGGGGACCACTCTGGAAACACCATATATTTT. This codes for CASSLAGDHSGNTIYF.